The source of this T cell receptor (beta chain) is a study of beta chain features in type 1 diabetes listed by TCRdb under 2018. At the level of the whole study: No differences in mean age, gender distribution, total cell number or subset yield were found between patients and healthy donors. A total of about 100,000,000 sorted cells were examined across all samples, and RNA yield correlated strongly with the number of cells per subset. In the study, TCRB repertoires of sorted circulating CD4+ T cell subsets from recently diagnosed type 1 diabetes patients were compared with those of matched healthy donors. Naive and central memory subsets were obtained from all 28 donors, but regulatory and stem cell-like memory subsets were isolated from only 8 patients and roughly eight healthy donors. Overall study results and their limits: Naive, central memory and regulatory TCRB repertoires appeared to be more alike among patients than among healthy donors. Sequencing cDNA rather than genomic DNA could over-represent highly expressing activated cells, although activation and CD3 levels did not differ between groups. Shorter templates might be favored by PCR, yet because patient and control samples were amplified and corrected together, any such skew would affect both groups equally. Only small numbers of individuals were included in the HLA sub-analyses, which left unresolved whether HLA type had any influence on TCRB rearrangement. Patients with type 1 diabetes made fewer insertions and deleted more nucleotides at VDJ recombination sites, implying thymic rearrangement abnormalities. In all four CD4+ subsets, TCRB CDR3 length was moderately but significantly shorter in type 1 diabetes patients.

From each donor, a single peripheral blood sample of 95 to 150 mL on average was drawn into heparinised tubes. Using a panel that included CD45RO, CCR7, CD25, CD127, CD95 and CD27, naive, central memory, regulatory and stem cell-like memory CD4+ T cells were sorted on a BD FACSAria II. All sorted populations exceeded 98% purity. PBMCs were isolated immediately by Lymphoprep density gradient centrifugation and stained directly without culture. So that batch effects would be minimized, each experiment stained and sorted samples in pairs, pairing one healthy donor with one patient. The entire isolated RNA was reverse transcribed using the High Capacity cDNA Reverse Transcription Kit, and thus expressed TCRB transcripts were sequenced. Deep immunoSEQ sequencing was performed on naive, central memory and regulatory T cell samples, with an average of around 3.4 million total reads per sample. Sorted cells were lysed in RLT buffer, and RNA was extracted using DNase-treated RNeasy Micro or Mini kits according to cell number. To prevent cross-contamination, every cell subset was processed on its own, while patient and healthy donor samples were processed together. The immunoSEQ multiplex PCR was used to amplify TCRB sequences from cDNA, yielding 87-bp fragments that span the CDR3 region. The amplicons were sequenced using the Illumina HiSeq platform. As for how the authors treated the data: PCR bias was corrected computationally using synthetic template baselines, and reads within Hamming distance 2 were collapsed, with unmergeable singletons discarded. By aligning reads against IMGT, V, D and J genes, CDR3 length, and insertions or deletions at six rearrangement sites were assigned. Within each subset, clonotype counts were normalized to sorted cell number, and only after that were true diversity and Gini coefficients computed with the tcR R package. Repertoire sharing was quantified using the overlap coefficient calculated on TCRB nucleotide sequences. Out-of-frame TCRB sequences from naive cells were analyzed as a proxy for the pre-selection repertoire. Imported from immuneACCESS, the table was reduced by TCRdb to in-frame sequences with V and J called. These copies leave out some clones; in studies compared against another copy, an unresolved V gene accounts for under half, and the cause of the remainder is not known. The V and J calls and clone size come from that table; D and trimming were worked out from the DNA. The sample records 430,000 or so clones, about 10% of which are singletons. The biggest ten clones account for over 0.04% of the sample.

This clone was found a few times. Its antigen is still unknown. Base qualities are not at hand, and no much larger clone is one base apart. The CDR3 sequence holds 12 residues, the cysteine and phenylalanine included. Just the 36-base CDR3 DNA is kept, in frame starting at base 1. The germline V gene yields SGHTA for CDR1 and FQGNSA for CDR2. The specimen sequenced was naive CD4+ T cells from blood. The label giving this sample's cell subset or site can be read as: true naive CD4+ T cells. The origin of this receptor is a woman younger than 35 in good health. The chain links TRBV7-2 with TRBJ2-5; the D call is possibly TRBD1 or TRBD2, each sharing 5 bases. The better agreement between TRBJ2-7 and the DNA end casts doubt on the J call. The sequenced DNA is TGTGCCAGCAGCCGGGACGGGGACGAGCAGTACTTC. It translates to CASSRDGDEQYF.